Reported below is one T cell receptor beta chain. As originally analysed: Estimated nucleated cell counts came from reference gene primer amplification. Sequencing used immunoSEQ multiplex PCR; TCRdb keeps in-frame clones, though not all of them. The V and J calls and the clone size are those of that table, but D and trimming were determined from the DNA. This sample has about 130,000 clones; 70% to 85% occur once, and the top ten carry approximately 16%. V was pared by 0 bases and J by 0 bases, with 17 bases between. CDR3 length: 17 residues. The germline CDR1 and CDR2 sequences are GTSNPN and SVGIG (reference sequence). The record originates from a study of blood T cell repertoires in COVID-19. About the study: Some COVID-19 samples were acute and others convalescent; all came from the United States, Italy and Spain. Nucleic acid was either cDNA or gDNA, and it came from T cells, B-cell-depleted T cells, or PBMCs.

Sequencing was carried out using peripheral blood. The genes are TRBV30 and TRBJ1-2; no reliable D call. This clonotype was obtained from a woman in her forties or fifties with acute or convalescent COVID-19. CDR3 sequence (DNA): TGTGCCTGGAGTGTACCGCTCGACCCTACAGCTAACTATGGCTACACCTTC. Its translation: CAWSVPLDPTANYGYTF.